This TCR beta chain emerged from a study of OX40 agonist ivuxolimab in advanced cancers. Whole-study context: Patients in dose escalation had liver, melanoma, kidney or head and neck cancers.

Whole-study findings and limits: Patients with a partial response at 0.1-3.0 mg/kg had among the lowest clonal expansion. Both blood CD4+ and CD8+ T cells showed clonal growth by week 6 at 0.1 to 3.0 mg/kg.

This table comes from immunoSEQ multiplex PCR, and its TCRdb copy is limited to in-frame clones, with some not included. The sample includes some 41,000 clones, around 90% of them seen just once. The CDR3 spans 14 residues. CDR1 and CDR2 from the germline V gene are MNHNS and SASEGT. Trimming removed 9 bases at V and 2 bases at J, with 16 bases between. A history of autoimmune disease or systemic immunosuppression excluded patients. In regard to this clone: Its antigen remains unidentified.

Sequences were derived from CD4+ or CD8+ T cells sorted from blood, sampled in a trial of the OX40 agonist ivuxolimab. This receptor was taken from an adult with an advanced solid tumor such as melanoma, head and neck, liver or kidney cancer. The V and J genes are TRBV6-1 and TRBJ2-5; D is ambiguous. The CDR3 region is CASRELGVQETQYF. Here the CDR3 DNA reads TGTGCCAGTAGAGAGCTTGGGGTACAAGAGACCCAGTACTTC.